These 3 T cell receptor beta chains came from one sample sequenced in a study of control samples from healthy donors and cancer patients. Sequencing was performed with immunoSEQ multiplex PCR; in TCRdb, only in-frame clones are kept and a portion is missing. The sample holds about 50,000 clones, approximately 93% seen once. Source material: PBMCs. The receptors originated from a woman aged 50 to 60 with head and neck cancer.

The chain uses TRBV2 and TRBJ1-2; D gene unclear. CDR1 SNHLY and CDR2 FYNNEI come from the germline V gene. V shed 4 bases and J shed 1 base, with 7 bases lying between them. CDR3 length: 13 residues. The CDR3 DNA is TGTGCCAGCAGTGGGCAGTTTAACTATGGCTACACCTTC. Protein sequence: CASSGQFNYGYTF. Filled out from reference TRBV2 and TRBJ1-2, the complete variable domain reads EPEVTQTPSHQVTQMGQEVILRCVPISNHLYFYWYRQILGQKVEFLVSFYNNEISEKSEIFDDQFSVERPDGSNFTLKIRSTKLEDSAMYFCASSGQFNYGYTFGSGTRLTVV.

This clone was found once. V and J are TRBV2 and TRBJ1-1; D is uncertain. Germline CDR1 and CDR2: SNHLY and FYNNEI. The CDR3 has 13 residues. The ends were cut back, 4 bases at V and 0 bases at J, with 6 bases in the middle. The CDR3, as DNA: TGTGCCAGCAGTGGAGCCATGAACACTGAAGCTTTCTTT. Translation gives CASSGAMNTEAFF.

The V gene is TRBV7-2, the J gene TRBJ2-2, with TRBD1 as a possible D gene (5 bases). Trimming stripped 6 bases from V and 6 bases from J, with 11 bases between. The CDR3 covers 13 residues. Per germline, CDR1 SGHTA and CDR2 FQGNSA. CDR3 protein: CASRLTGAGELFF. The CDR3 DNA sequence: TGTGCCAGCAGGCTCACAGGCGCCGGGGAGCTGTTTTTT. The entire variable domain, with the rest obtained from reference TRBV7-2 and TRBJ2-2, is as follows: GAGVSQSPSNKVTEKGKDVELRCDPISGHTALYWYRQSLGQGLEFLIYFQGNSAPDKSGLPSDRFSAERTGGSVSTLTIQRTQQEDSAVYLCASRLTGAGELFFGEGSRLTVL.